Listed below are T cell receptor beta chains from one sample, sequenced in a study of identifying expanded T cells in peripheral blood. TCRdb's table, derived via immunoSEQ multiplex PCR, lists solely in-frame clones and lacks some. Found here are roughly 86,000 clones, about 85% of them singletons; the top ten hold less than 5%. Material: blood. The receptors come from a person aged 18 to 70 in good health. Each CDR3 is given with its conserved first and last residue. D genes are given only for firm matches. Clone size is not always given. Where it is, it says once, few, many or a class for expanded clones.

TRBV2	TRBJ1-3	.	.	CASRLGRNTIYF	TGTGCCAGCAGATTGGGTAGAAACACCATATATTTT
TRBV6-5	TRBJ1-2	.	.	CASRKDPPYGYTF	TGTGCCAGCAGAAAAGATCCCCCCTATGGCTACACCTTC
TRBV1	TRBJ1-2	.	.	CTSRARANYGYTF	TGCACCAGCAGGGCCCGAGCTAACTATGGCTACACCTTC
TRBV25-1	TRBJ1-2	few	.	CASSELRGTGNYGYTF	TGTGCCAGCAGTGAACTACGGGGGACGGGTAACTATGGCTACACCTTC
TRBV4-3	TRBJ2-7	.	TRBD2	CASSQDERAGLYEQYF	TGCGCCAGCAGCCAAGATGAGCGAGCGGGGCTGTACGAGCAGTACTTC
TRBV5-6	TRBJ1-4	.	.	CASSFGGNRQDEKLFF	TGTGCCAGCAGCTTCGGAGGCAACAGACAGGATGAAAAACTGTTTTTT
TRBV11-2	TRBJ1-1	.	.	CASSPDTEAFF	TGTGCCAGCAGCCCCGACACTGAAGCTTTCTTT
TRBV15	TRBJ1-2	.	TRBD1	CATSHRTGGGYHGYTF	TGTGCCACCAGCCACCGAACAGGGGGGGGATATCACGGCTACACCTTC
TRBV11-1	TRBJ2-1	.	TRBD2	CASSATAGLSEQFF	TGTGCCAGCAGCGCAACGGCGGGACTATCGGAGCAGTTCTTC
TRBV5-1	TRBJ1-1	.	TRBD1	CASSRNGQAEAFF	TGCGCCAGCAGCCGGAATGGACAGGCTGAAGCTTTCTTT
TRBV10-3	TRBJ1-6	.	TRBD1	CAIGGTENSPLHF	TGTGCCATCGGGGGGACAGAGAATTCACCCCTCCACTTT
TRBV7-8	TRBJ1-3	.	.	CASSLGRSSGNTIYF	TGTGCCAGCAGCTTGGGACGGAGCTCTGGAAACACCATATATTTT
TRBV7-2	TRBJ1-6	.	.	CASSLAGGGAPYNSPLHF	TGTGCCAGCAGCTTAGCGGGGGGGGGCGCCCCCTATAATTCACCCCTCCACTTT
TRBV21-1	TRBJ2-4	.	.	CASSKGLAKNIQYF	TGTGCCAGCAGCAAAGGTCTAGCCAAAAACATTCAGTACTTC
TRBV19	TRBJ2-6	.	TRBD1	CASSIETGGSGANVLTF	TGTGCCAGTAGTATTGAGACAGGGGGCTCTGGGGCCAACGTCCTGACTTTC
TRBV7-2	TRBJ1-2	.	TRBD1	CASSPWQGAGNYGYTF	TGTGCCAGCAGTCCTTGGCAGGGGGCGGGTAACTATGGCTACACCTTC
TRBV5-5	TRBJ1-5	.	.	CASSLDRGLGQPQHF	TGTGCCAGCAGCTTGGATCGGGGGCTGGGGCAGCCCCAGCATTTT
TRBV5-6	TRBJ2-3	.	.	CASSFLRQGLGGDTDTQYF	TGTGCCAGCAGCTTTTTGAGACAGGGACTGGGTGGCGACACAGATACGCAGTATTTT
TRBV4-1	TRBJ1-1	.	.	CASSQVGTVPMNTEAFF	TGCGCCAGCAGCCAAGTAGGGACGGTCCCAATGAACACTGAAGCTTTCTTT
TRBV6-1	TRBJ1-1	.	TRBD1	CASSGETGVTEAFF	TGTGCCAGCAGTGGAGAGACAGGGGTGACTGAAGCTTTCTTT
TRBV6-6	TRBJ2-7	.	TRBD2	CASSYSTSGVYEQYF	TGTGCCAGCAGTTACTCGACTAGCGGGGTGTACGAGCAGTACTTC
TRBV27	TRBJ2-3	.	.	CASSLSIRTDTQYF	TGTGCCAGCAGTTTATCGATTCGGACAGATACGCAGTATTTT
TRBV5-6	TRBJ1-1	.	.	CASSLGRTEAFF	TGTGCCAGCAGCTTGGGTAGGACTGAAGCTTTCTTT
TRBV7-9	TRBJ2-3	.	.	CASSPGDTGTDTQYF	TGTGCCAGCAGCCCGGGGGACACCGGCACAGATACGCAGTATTTT
TRBV7-9	TRBJ2-7	.	TRBD1	CASSPNTDRGQVSNEQYF	TGTGCCAGCAGCCCAAATACTGACAGGGGGCAGGTCTCCAACGAGCAGTACTTC